The 20 T cell receptor beta chains below were found in one sample sequenced in a study of blood T cell repertoires in COVID-19. Some clones are missing from TCRdb's copy, which holds only in-frame ones; the method was immunoSEQ multiplex PCR. This table has about 97,000 clones, just under 85% appearing once. Material: peripheral blood. The origin of the receptors is a man in his forties with active or convalescent COVID-19.

V and J are TRBV3-1 (or the pseudogene TRBV3-2) and TRBJ2-7; 10 bases align to TRBD2. This CDR3 spans 15 amino acids. Unmatched junction bases numbered 7, after V lost 4 bases and J lost 4 bases. The germline gives CDR1 LGHDT, CDR2 YNNKEL (reference sequence). CDR3 sequence: CASSRSGGARYEQYF. The CDR3 coding sequence is TGTGCCAGCAGCCGAAGCGGGGGGGCCCGGTACGAGCAGTACTTC.

V is TRBV18 and J is TRBJ2-3, with a possible D match to TRBD2 (5 bases). Trimming shortened V by 2 bases and J by 6 bases, and 9 bases separated the two germline ends. There are 13 residues in the CDR3. Germline lookup yields CDR1 KGHSH and CDR2 LQKENI. As DNA, the CDR3 is TGTGCCAGCTCACCAAATGGAGGCGATACGCAGTATTTT. Protein sequence: CASSPNGGDTQYF.

The J gene is TRBJ2-7, the V gene TRBV13; D may be TRBD1 (5 bases). The CDR3 covers 15 residues. The germline V gene encodes CDR1 PRHDT and CDR2 FYEKMQ (reference sequence). Trimming removed 2 bases from V and 3 bases from J, with 14 bases in between. DNA of the CDR3: TGTGCCAGCAGCTTATCAGGGAATACCGTCTACGAGCAGTACTTC. This gives the protein CASSLSGNTVYEQYF.

This clone appeared a single time. The rearrangement links TRBV5-5 to TRBJ2-1; 9 bases fit TRBD2. This CDR3 contains 15 residues. The germline V gene encodes CDR1 SGHKS and CDR2 YYEKEE (reference sequence). After removal of 1 base from V and 5 bases from J, the junction contained 4 bases not matched to a gene. In DNA, the CDR3 is TGTGCCAGCAGCTTGTTCCTAGCGGGGAACAATGAGCAGTTCTTC. Translated: CASSLFLAGNNEQFF.

J is TRBJ2-5 and V is TRBV7-6; TRBD2 matches 11 bases. The CDR3 runs to 16 residues. The J segment lost 7 bases and the V segment lost 1 base, leaving 8 bases of the junction unmatched. The germline CDR1 and CDR2 sequences are SGHVS and FNYEAQ. The CDR3 region has the DNA TGTGCCAGCAGCTTAGACCCACTAGCGGGGGCCGGGACCCAGTACTTC. Amino acids: CASSLDPLAGAGTQYF.

This chain links TRBV11-2 with TRBJ2-7; 7 bases align to TRBD2. Germline V gives CDR1 SGHAT, CDR2 FQNNGV. V lost 5 bases, J lost 4 bases, and 8 bases stayed unmatched. The CDR3 spans 14 residues. The DNA of the CDR3 is TGTGCCAGCAGCCCTACCACCGGGGGGTACGAGCAGTACTTC. It specifies CASSPTTGGYEQYF.

The chain carries TRBV11-3 and TRBJ2-5; TRBD1 is a possible D gene (6 bases). Germline lookup yields CDR1 SGHNT and CDR2 YENEEA. Trimming stripped 11 bases from V and 5 bases from J, with 12 bases between. This CDR3 comprises 11 residues. The CDR3 reads CAFHRAETQYF. Here the CDR3 DNA reads TGTGCCTTTCACAGGGCGGAGACCCAGTACTTC.

Concerning this clone: This same CDR3 is encoded by further DNA sequences in the sample. The chain has TRBV12-3 or TRBV12-4 and TRBJ2-5; 7 bases line up with TRBD1. J gave up 4 bases and V 6 bases, and 5 bases lay outside the gene matches. The CDR3 is 13 residues long. The CDR3, as DNA: TGTGCCAGCAGCCCCACAGGGGTAGAGACCCAGTACTTC. It translates to CASSPTGVETQYF.

This clone was recorded once. The chain recombines TRBV7-6 with TRBJ2-7, with TRBD2 matching 11 bases. Germline CDR1 and CDR2: SGHVS and FNYEAQ. Trimming took 4 bases from V and 4 from J; bases not matched to a gene: 9. The CDR3 is 16 residues long. The CDR3 sequence is CASSSHVASGGYEQYF. CDR3 DNA: TGTGCCAGCAGCTCCCATGTGGCTAGCGGGGGGTACGAGCAGTACTTC.

The rearrangement links TRBV5-1 to TRBJ1-4, with 8 bases identical to TRBD1. This CDR3 has 18 amino acids. Germline V gene lookup returns CDR1 SGHRS and CDR2 YFSETQ. J gave up 0 bases and V 2 bases, and 9 bases lay outside the gene matches. CDR3 coding DNA: TGCGCCAGCAGCTTTCTTGGTGACAGGGGCGCAACTAATGAAAAACTGTTTTTT. Amino acid sequence: CASSFLGDRGATNEKLFF.

The chain is built from TRBV7-9 and TRBJ1-1, with a tentative D call TRBD1 (6 bases). CDR3 length: 13 amino acids. Trimming shortened V by 5 bases and J by 2 bases, and 9 bases separated the two germline ends. In germline, CDR1 is SEHNR, CDR2 FQNEAQ (reference sequence). The CDR3 DNA reads as TGTGCCAGCAGCCCGGACAGCAACACTGAAGCTTTCTTT. Translation gives CASSPDSNTEAFF.

The genes are TRBV19 and TRBJ1-2; 8 nucleotides line up with TRBD1. Germline V lookup: CDR1 LNHDA, CDR2 SQIVND (reference sequence). After removal of 2 bases from V and 1 base from J, the junction contained 3 bases not matched to a gene. This CDR3 is 15 amino acids long. The CDR3 loop is CASSIQGAVNYGYTF. CDR3 bases: TGTGCCAGTAGTATACAGGGGGCGGTTAACTATGGCTACACCTTC. Full variable domain (remainder filled in from reference TRBV19 and TRBJ1-2): DGGITQSPKYLFRKEGQNVTLSCEQNLNHDAMYWYRQDPGQGLRLIYYSQIVNDFQKGDIAEGYSVSREKKESFPLTVTSAQKNPTAFYLCASSIQGAVNYGYTFGSGTRLTVV.

The chain joins TRBV6-1 to TRBJ1-2; 7 positions match TRBD1. The V segment lost 4 bases and the J segment 0 bases; nucleotides outside the gene matches: 8. Germline assignment: CDR1 MNHNS and CDR2 SASEGT. CDR3 length: 16 residues. CDR3 nucleotides: TGTGCCAGCAGTGTACAGGGGATTCAAGCTAACTATGGCTACACCTTC. Residues: CASSVQGIQANYGYTF.

The chain links TRBV10-3 to TRBJ1-1; 8 bases are a match to TRBD1. Losses at the gene ends were 3 bases for V and 0 bases for J; bases not matched to a gene: 3. This CDR3 region has 15 residues. CDR1 is ENHRY, CDR2 SYGVKD, per germline. CDR3: CAISEQGGMNTEAFF. The CDR3 DNA is TGTGCCATCAGTGAACAGGGGGGAATGAACACTGAAGCTTTCTTT.

The chain is built from TRBV24-1 and TRBJ2-2, with D unclear. The CDR3 consists of 13 residues. Trimming took 6 bases from V and 7 from J, leaving 11 bases between them. CDR1 and CDR2 from the germline V gene are KGHDR and SFDVKD. CDR3 DNA: TGTGCCACCAGTCCAAGCGAAGGCGGGGAGCTGTTTTTT. This translates into CATSPSEGGELFF.

The chain combines TRBV6-1 with TRBJ2-1, with TRBD2 identical over 11 bases. V lost 4 bases to trimming and J lost 5 bases; unmatched junction nucleotides: 13. Germline lookup yields CDR1 MNHNS and CDR2 SASEGT. The CDR3 is 18 residues long. CDR3 nucleotides: TGTGCCAGCAGTGCCTTGAACCCCCTAGCGGGGGGCCACAATGAGCAGTTCTTC. Amino acids: CASSALNPLAGGHNEQFF.

The chain combines TRBV19 with TRBJ2-4; D might be TRBD1 (6 bases). The CDR3 is made up of 15 amino acids. Trimming cost V 5 bases and J 7 bases, with 18 bases left between them. Germline-derived CDR1 and CDR2 are LNHDA and SQIVND (reference sequence). The CDR3 is CASSPTGSIGNIQYF. CDR3 DNA sequence: TGTGCCAGTAGTCCTACAGGGTCGATCGGGAACATTCAGTACTTC.

This clone was recorded once. The V gene is TRBV11-2, the J gene TRBJ1-1; 9 bases align to TRBD1. The germline gives CDR1 SGHAT, CDR2 FQNNGV. CDR3 size: 14 residues. Trimming removed 5 bases from V and 4 bases from J; junction bases left unmatched: 5. CDR3 loop: CASSLGTGPTEAFF. For the CDR3, the DNA is TGTGCCAGCAGCCTAGGGACAGGGCCCACTGAAGCTTTCTTT.

The V gene is TRBV7-3, the J gene TRBJ2-2; 7 bases agree with TRBD2. The junction had 2 bases not matched to a gene; V was cut back by 0 bases and J by 1 base. The CDR3 runs 16 residues. Germline lookup yields CDR1 SGHTA and CDR2 FQGTGA. CDR3 protein: CASSLTGGGNTGELFF. As DNA, the CDR3 is TGTGCCAGCAGCTTAACAGGCGGGGGGAACACCGGGGAGCTGTTTTTT.

This sequence joins TRBV6-1 and TRBJ2-1, with D maybe TRBD1 (6 bases). Germline V lookup: CDR1 MNHNS, CDR2 SASEGT. Trimming left V 3 bases short and J 6 bases short, with 18 bases between. The CDR3 length is 16 residues. Here the CDR3 DNA reads TGTGCCAGCAGTGACTATGGGGGCGACATTGCCAATGAGCAGTTCTTC. Translated: CASSDYGGDIANEQFF.